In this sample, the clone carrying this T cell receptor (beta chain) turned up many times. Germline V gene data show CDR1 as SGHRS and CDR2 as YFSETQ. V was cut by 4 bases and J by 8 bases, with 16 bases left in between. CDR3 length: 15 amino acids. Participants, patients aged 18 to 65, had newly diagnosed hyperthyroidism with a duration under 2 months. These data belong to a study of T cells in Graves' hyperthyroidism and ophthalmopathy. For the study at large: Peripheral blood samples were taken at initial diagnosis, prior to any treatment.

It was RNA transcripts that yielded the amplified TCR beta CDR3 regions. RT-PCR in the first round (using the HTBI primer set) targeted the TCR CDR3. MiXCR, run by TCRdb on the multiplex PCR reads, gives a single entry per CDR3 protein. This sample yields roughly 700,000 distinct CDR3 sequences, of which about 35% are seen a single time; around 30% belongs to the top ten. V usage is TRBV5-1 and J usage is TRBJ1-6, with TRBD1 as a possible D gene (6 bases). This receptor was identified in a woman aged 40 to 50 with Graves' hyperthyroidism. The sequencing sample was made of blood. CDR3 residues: CASSPETGPHSPLHF. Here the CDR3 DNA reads TGCGCCAGCAGCCCGGAGACAGGACCCCATTCACCCCTCCACTTT.